Below are 7 T cell receptor beta chains sequenced from a single sample in a study of cytomegalovirus exposure and HLA in healthy donors. Profiling relied on immunoSEQ multiplex PCR, and the TCRdb table lists in-frame clones only, not all of them. The table includes 250,000 to 400,000 clones, 87% detected once. Sequencing was done on a sample of PBMCs. Source of these receptors: a woman aged 25 to 39 in good health and CMV-seropositive.

The gene calls are TRBV2 and TRBJ2-7; D unclear. The CDR3 extends over 11 amino acids. V was shortened by 4 bases and J by 1 base, with 2 bases between the two germline ends. Germline loops: CDR1 SNHLY, CDR2 FYNNEI. The DNA of the CDR3 is TGTGCCAGCAGTGCATCCTACGAGCAGTACTTC. It specifies CASSASYEQYF.

The V call is TRBV5-1, the J call TRBJ2-2, with unresolved D. Trimming stripped 3 bases from V and 1 base from J, with 10 bases between. The germline V gene has CDR1 SGHRS and CDR2 YFSETQ. The CDR3 totals 15 residues. In nucleotides, the CDR3 is TGCGCCAGCAGCTCGACAAAGCTGAACACCGGGGAGCTGTTTTTT. This gives the protein CASSSTKLNTGELFF.

The J gene is TRBJ1-5, the V gene TRBV6-5, with 8 bases identical to TRBD1. V shed 6 bases and J 8 bases; nucleotides not matched to a gene: 12. Germline CDR1 MNHEY, CDR2 SVGAGI. CDR3 length: 15 amino acids. CDR3 residues: CASSKDRGPLEPQHF. For the CDR3, the DNA is TGTGCCAGCAGCAAAGACAGGGGCCCCCTCGAGCCCCAGCATTTT.

The genes are TRBV6-5 and TRBJ2-5; 12 bases align to TRBD2. V trimming: 4 bases; J trimming: 5 bases; junction bases outside the gene matches: 8. The CDR3 is made up of 16 amino acids. Germline CDR1 is MNHEY and CDR2 is SVGAGI. CDR3 bases: TGTGCCAGCAGTTTCCGGACTAGCGGGGTACAGGAGACCCAGTACTTC. Its protein is CASSFRTSGVQETQYF.

This rearrangement joins TRBV6-6 to TRBJ2-5, with no clear D. Germline V lookup: CDR1 MNHNY, CDR2 SVGAGI (reference sequence). The CDR3 spans 14 residues. Trimming pared 4 bases from V and 0 bases from J, leaving 9 bases between. The CDR3 DNA reads as TGTGCCAGCAGTTGGGGTACCTACCAAGAGACCCAGTACTTC. As protein: CASSWGTYQETQYF.

The chain employs TRBV25-1 and TRBJ2-7; D gene ambiguous. Germline lookup yields CDR1 MGHDK and CDR2 SYGVNS. The CDR3 loop spans 13 amino acids. Trimming shortened V by 3 bases and J by 10 bases, and 16 bases separated the two germline ends. The DNA of the CDR3 is TGTGCCAGCAGTGAGGCTAAACCGAGGCCCCAGTACTTC. Residues: CASSEAKPRPQYF.

The chain joins TRBV4-2 to TRBJ2-1, with D perhaps assigned TRBD1 or TRBD2 (5 bases each). Germline V gives CDR1 LGHNA, CDR2 YNFKEQ. V shed 1 base and J shed 3 bases, with 10 bases lying between them. The CDR3 consists of 15 residues. CDR3 bases: TGTGCCAGCAGCCAAGCCGGGGACCGCTACAATGAGCAGTTCTTC. Its translation is CASSQAGDRYNEQFF.